These 27 T cell receptor beta chains originate from one sample sequenced in a study of T-cell memory formation after mild COVID-19. TCRdb re-analysed the 5' RACE reads in MiXCR, keeping a single row per CDR3 protein. The sample lists about 240,000 distinct CDR3 sequences, 8% to 10% seen once, with 22% in the top ten. Source material: PBMCs or a T cell subset sorted from them (not recorded which). These TCRs come from a man between 18 and 35 years old who had mild COVID-19 (a few samples of this study predate the infection). Cell type and time point are not known.

V usage is TRBV5-1 and J usage is TRBJ2-5; D is possibly TRBD2 (6 bases). The V and J ends lost 0 bases and 3 bases respectively, with 12 bases between them. The CDR3 loop spans 15 amino acids. Germline V gene lookup returns CDR1 SGHRS and CDR2 YFSETQ. The CDR3 protein is CASSLGFSGKETQYF. CDR3 coding DNA: TGCGCCAGCAGCTTGGGGTTTAGCGGTAAAGAGACCCAGTACTTC.

The sample holds a few counts of this clonotype. The CDR3 sequence: CASTRELDTEAFF. The CDR3 nucleotides are TGCGCCAGCACCAGGGAACTAGACACTGAAGCTTTCTTT. This sequence joins TRBV5-1 and TRBJ1-1, with a tentative D call TRBD1 (5 bases). V lost 6 bases and J lost 3, with 12 bases in between. The CDR3 contains 13 residues. Germline V lookup: CDR1 SGHRS, CDR2 YFSETQ.

This clonotype has more than one count but fewer than ten. The J gene is TRBJ1-2, the V gene TRBV12-3 or TRBV12-4, with 8 bases aligning to TRBD1. Trimming at V came to 7 bases and at J to 7 bases, leaving 14 bases not matched to a gene. The length of the CDR3 is 15 residues. The CDR3 DNA reads TGTGCCAGCACCCAGGGGGCCGGGGCCGGTATTGGCTACACCTTC. Translated: CASTQGAGAGIGYTF.

J is TRBJ1-1 and V is TRBV5-1; possibly TRBD1 for D (6 bases). Germline V gives CDR1 SGHRS, CDR2 YFSETQ. The CDR3 sequence is 16 residues long. V lost 1 base and J lost 2, with 15 bases in between. CDR3 sequence reads: CASSLRGAGSNTEAFF. The CDR3 DNA follows: TGCGCCAGCAGCTTGAGGGGGGCAGGGAGTAACACTGAAGCTTTCTTT.

V usage is TRBV12-3 or TRBV12-4 and J usage is TRBJ2-2; D remains unclear. Trimming pared 2 bases from V and 7 bases from J, leaving 14 bases between. CDR3 length: 15 residues. CDR3 sequence reads: CASSLRASGGGELFF. The DNA for the CDR3 is TGTGCCAGCAGTTTAAGGGCCTCAGGTGGCGGGGAGCTGTTTTTT.

V is TRBV12-3 or TRBV12-4 and J is TRBJ2-7; D is undetermined. The ends were cut back, 5 bases at V and 6 bases at J, with 14 bases in the middle. CDR3 length equals 13 residues. CDR3: CASSASRVSEQYF. CDR3 in DNA: TGTGCCAGCAGTGCGAGTCGGGTTTCCGAGCAGTACTTC.

This clonotype has a handful of counts. The chain employs TRBV20-1 and TRBJ1-4; 7 bases match TRBD1. Germline assignment: CDR1 DFQATT and CDR2 SNEGSKA (reference sequence). This CDR3 is 13 amino acids long. V shed 5 bases and J 4 bases; nucleotides not matched to a gene: 4. CDR3 residues: CSAGGQYNEKLFF. Written as DNA, the CDR3 is TGCAGTGCTGGGGGACAGTATAATGAAAAACTGTTTTTT.

The V gene is TRBV5-1, the J gene TRBJ2-6; D call uncertain. This CDR3 region has 16 residues. V gave up 5 bases and J gave up 1 base, with 13 bases separating them. Germline lookup yields CDR1 SGHRS and CDR2 YFSETQ. In nucleotides, the CDR3 is TGCGCCAGCAGTGAGGACCGGGTTTCTGGGGCCAACGTCCTGACTTTC. Its protein product is CASSEDRVSGANVLTF.

This clonotype appeared many times. Here the CDR3 reads CASSPLTSGQETQYF. In DNA, the CDR3 is TGTGCCAGCAGTCCCCTGACTAGCGGACAAGAGACCCAGTACTTC. This chain joins TRBV12-3 or TRBV12-4 and TRBJ2-5; TRBD2 aligns across 9 bases. This CDR3 has 15 amino acids. Trimming cost V 5 bases and J 2 bases; bases outside gene matches: 6.

This sequence joins TRBV6-5 and TRBJ2-2; maybe TRBD2 (6 bases). V gave up 2 bases and J gave up 2 bases, with 15 bases separating them. There are 17 residues in the CDR3. CDR1 MNHEY and CDR2 SVGAGI come from the germline V gene. The CDR3 is CASSYRSPGGNTGELFF. CDR3 nucleotides: TGTGCCAGCAGTTACCGATCACCCGGGGGAAACACCGGGGAGCTGTTTTTT.

The sample holds a few counts of this clonotype. This chain joins TRBV7-8 and TRBJ1-1; D perhaps matches TRBD1 (6 bases). V gave up 1 base and J gave up 5 bases, with 14 bases separating them. This CDR3 spans 15 amino acids. CDR1 SGHVS and CDR2 FQNEAQ come from the germline V gene. The CDR3 bases are TGTGCCAGCAGCTTAGTATTTACAGGGTATACTGAAGCTTTCTTT. It yields the protein CASSLVFTGYTEAFF.

This clonotype was observed a few times. This chain joins TRBV20-1 and TRBJ2-3; the D gene is possibly TRBD2 (6 bases). V was pared by 6 bases and J by 6 bases, with 22 bases between. This CDR3 has 15 residues. Germline V gene lookup returns CDR1 DFQATT and CDR2 SNEGSKA (reference sequence). CDR3 sequence (DNA): TGCAGTGCCGCGGGGCGGACACAAGTTGGGGATACGCAGTATTTT. Translation: CSAAGRTQVGDTQYF.

The chain joins TRBV6-2 or TRBV6-3 to TRBJ2-3; no firm D call. This CDR3 is 12 amino acids long. Germline CDR1 reads MNHEY; CDR2 reads SVGEGT. The V gene lost 2 bases and the J gene lost 5 bases, with 5 bases spanning the gap. CDR3 sequence (DNA): TGTGCCAGCAGTTACGGGCAAGATACGCAGTATTTT. Its translation is CASSYGQDTQYF.

This clonotype was picked up many times. J is TRBJ2-5 and V is TRBV7-2; weak D call: TRBD1 (6 bases). The CDR3 runs 14 residues. Germline assignment: CDR1 SGHTA and CDR2 FQGNSA. With 6 bases removed from V and 1 base from J, the gap between germline ends came to 12 bases. The CDR3 sequence is CASRKDRIQETQYF. CDR3 coding DNA: TGTGCCAGCAGGAAAGACAGGATCCAAGAGACCCAGTACTTC.

The CDR3 here is CASSPWGYAEAFF. Written as DNA, the CDR3 is TGTGCCAGCTCACCGTGGGGGTACGCTGAAGCTTTCTTT. The chain has TRBV18 and TRBJ1-1, with TRBD1 as a possible D gene (5 bases). The CDR3 loop spans 13 amino acids. The V gene lost 3 bases and the J gene lost 6 bases, with 11 bases spanning the gap. CDR1 is KGHSH, CDR2 LQKENI, per germline.

This clonotype has a count of ten or more. The rearrangement uses TRBV7-2 and TRBJ2-5; D is perhaps TRBD1 or TRBD2 (5 bases each). CDR1 is SGHTA and CDR2 is FQGNSA in the germline V gene. V was trimmed by 3 bases and J by 6 bases, leaving 11 bases between them. CDR3 size: 13 residues. CDR3 sequence reads: CASSLRGEKTQYF. DNA for the CDR3: TGTGCCAGCAGCTTGAGGGGCGAAAAGACCCAGTACTTC.

The rearrangement uses TRBV5-1 and TRBJ2-7, with 7 bases lining up with TRBD1. The length of the CDR3 is 14 residues. V lost 2 bases, J lost 2 bases, and 4 bases stayed unmatched. Per the germline V gene, CDR1 is SGHRS and CDR2 is YFSETQ. In nucleotides, the CDR3 is TGCGCCAGCAGCTTTGCGACAGGGCCCTACGAGCAGTACGTC. It yields the protein CASSFATGPYEQYV.

The chain employs TRBV6-2 or TRBV6-3 and TRBJ2-7; D ambiguous. This CDR3 spans 14 amino acids. Germline lookup yields CDR1 MNHEY and CDR2 SVGEGT. Trimming shortened V by 6 bases and J by 3 bases, and 15 bases separated the two germline ends. The CDR3 nucleotides read TGTGCCAGCAGGCGAGGCCTCTATGGCTACGAGCAGTACTTC. This sequence encodes CASRRGLYGYEQYF.

This clonotype was observed at least ten times. The chain employs TRBV7-9 and TRBJ2-4, with 10 bases lining up with TRBD1. The CDR3 length is 18 residues. Germline CDR1 SEHNR, CDR2 FQNEAQ (reference sequence). With 3 bases clipped from V and 0 bases from J, the junction kept 8 bases outside the gene matches. The CDR3 DNA reads TGTGCCAGCAGCTTCGGACAGGGGGACCCAATAGCCAAAAACATTCAGTACTTC. As protein: CASSFGQGDPIAKNIQYF.

The V and J genes are TRBV7-2 and TRBJ2-1, with 12 bases fitting TRBD2. After removal of 2 bases from V and 7 bases from J, the junction contained 12 bases not matched to a gene. The V gene's germline CDR1 is SGHTA and CDR2 FQGNSA. This CDR3 region has 18 residues. CDR3 sequence reads: CASSLFLAGGLGRNEQFF. The CDR3 region has the DNA TGTGCCAGCAGCTTATTCCTAGCGGGGGGGCTTGGAAGGAATGAGCAGTTCTTC.

This clonotype turned up a few times. A junction boundary mismatches the germline segment, possibly from a read error. The rearrangement uses TRBV6-5 and TRBJ1-2; 9 nucleotides match TRBD1. The germline gives CDR1 MNHEY, CDR2 SVGAGI. The CDR3 length is 12 residues. CDR3 sequence: CASSPGQGITYF. CDR3 sequence (DNA): TGTGCCAGCAGTCCCGGACAGGGGATAACCTACTTC.

This clonotype was picked up a small number of times. The CDR3 spells CASSQDLWIRETQYF. CDR3 nucleotide sequence: TGCGCCAGCAGCCAAGATCTCTGGATCCGGGAGACCCAGTACTTC. The chain couples TRBV4-1 to TRBJ2-5; unclear D gene. CDR1 and CDR2 (germline): MGHRA, YSYEKL. The CDR3 extends over 15 amino acids. Trimming took off 0 bases at V and 5 bases at J, with 13 bases between the two ends.

This clonotype was observed a handful of times. The chain uses TRBV5-1 and TRBJ2-7, with D possibly TRBD1 on 5 matching bases. Trimming pared 5 bases from V and 3 bases from J, leaving 15 bases between. Germline assignment: CDR1 SGHRS and CDR2 YFSETQ. This CDR3 region has 14 residues. CDR3 sequence: CASSTDRGIYEQYF. DNA of the CDR3: TGCGCCAGCAGTACGGATAGGGGCATCTACGAGCAGTACTTC. The full variable domain, rest sourced from reference TRBV5-1 and TRBJ2-7, is KAGVTQTPRYLIKTRGQQVTLSCSPISGHRSVSWYQQTPGQGLQFLFEYFSETQRNKGNFPGRFSGRQFSNSRSEMNVSTLELGDSALYLCASSTDRGIYEQYFGPGTRLTVT.

Only a few counts were recorded for this clonotype. The chain joins TRBV28 to TRBJ2-7, with TRBD2 matching 10 bases. V lost 6 bases to trimming and J lost 6 bases; unmatched junction nucleotides: 8. CDR1 and CDR2 (germline): MDHEN, SYDVKM. This CDR3 comprises 14 residues. The CDR3 sequence: CASSQRGTSVEQYV. In nucleotides, the CDR3 is TGTGCCAGCAGCCAAAGGGGGACTAGCGTCGAGCAGTACGTC.

The chain is built from TRBV7-8 and TRBJ2-2; the match to TRBD1 covers 11 bases. The CDR3 is 16 residues long. V shed 5 bases, J shed 4 bases, and the junction held 6 bases outside the gene matches. Germline CDR1 is SGHVS and CDR2 is FQNEAQ. CDR3: CASSLGQGASTGELFF. CDR3 in DNA: TGTGCCAGCAGCCTCGGACAGGGGGCGAGCACCGGGGAGCTGTTTTTT. Full variable domain (rest looked up from reference TRBV7-8 and TRBJ2-2): GAGVSQSPRYKVAKRGQDVALRCDPISGHVSLFWYQQALGQGPEFLTYFQNEAQLDKSGLPSDRFFAERPEGSVSTLKIQRTQQEDSAVYLCASSLGQGASTGELFFGEGSRLTVL.

This clonotype showed up many times. The V and J genes are TRBV5-1 and TRBJ1-1; a weak D match, TRBD1 (6 bases). V was shortened by 2 bases and J by 4 bases, with 9 bases between the two germline ends. The CDR3 sequence is 13 residues long. Germline V gives CDR1 SGHRS, CDR2 YFSETQ. The CDR3 DNA sequence: TGCGCCAGCAGCTTTGGGGGGCGCACTGAAGCTTTCTTT. Its protein product is CASSFGGRTEAFF.

The J gene is TRBJ2-7, the V gene TRBV4-1; no firm D call. This CDR3 is 14 amino acids long. Looked up from germline, CDR1 is MGHRA and CDR2 is YSYEKL. Trimming shortened V by 0 bases and J by 7 bases, and 13 bases separated the two germline ends. The CDR3 nucleotides read TGCGCCAGCAGCCAAGAACCGTATTGGCGGGAGCAGTACTTC. Translation: CASSQEPYWREQYF.